Given below is one TCR beta chain in context. This specimen comes from a study of PD-L1 blockade in urothelial cancer. The wider study: About nine tenths of the roughly 30 patients were men who had bladder-origin urothelial cancer.

Synthetic spike-ins, TCR analog templates, were added into each PCR. Sequencing used immunoSEQ multiplex PCR; TCRdb keeps in-frame clones, though not all of them. The data contain roughly 100,000 clones, around four fifths of them singletons. Trimming cost V 0 bases and J 0 bases; bases outside gene matches: 5. The CDR3 is 17 residues long. Germline CDR1 is SEHNR and CDR2 is FQNEAQ (reference sequence). Time point noted: peripheral blood 6 weeks after treatment start. It was locally advanced or metastatic urothelial carcinoma that patients had. Sampling of each patient yielded between 1 and 8 specimens, collected pretreatment and on-treatment.

The sample consisted of PBMCs, taken around atezolizumab (anti-PD-L1) treatment. The chain couples TRBV7-9 to TRBJ2-4; 7 nucleotides match TRBD1. The sequence came from a man in his 70s with urothelial cancer. The CDR3 nucleotides read TGTGCCAGCAGCTTAGCAGGGACAGAACTAGCCAAAAACATTCAGTACTTC. Translating it yields CASSLAGTELAKNIQYF. The full variable domain, completed using reference TRBV7-9 and TRBJ2-4, is DTGVSQNPRHKITKRGQNVTFRCDPISEHNRLYWYRQTLGQGPEFLTYFQNEAQLEKSRLLSDRFSAERPKGSFSTLEIQRTEQGDSAMYLCASSLAGTELAKNIQYFGAGTRLSVL.